These 22 T cell receptor beta chains were all obtained from the same sample, sequenced in a study of blood T cells in healthy people across ages. Through a sample-barcoded 5' primer and a J-beta primer mix, a second PCR was run for roughly 6 to 11 cycles. TCRdb passed the 5' RACE reads through MiXCR, listing each CDR3 protein once. The sample records some 760,000 distinct CDR3 sequences, roughly 25% being singletons. This sample was also put to use in a study of T cells of mothers and their children.

Sequencing input: blood. The receptors derive from a boy younger than 18 in good health.

The table lists this clonotype with a few counts. V usage is TRBV5-1 and J usage is TRBJ1-1; D ambiguous. Germline CDR1 reads SGHRS; CDR2 reads YFSETQ. There are 14 residues in the CDR3. The V gene lost 4 bases and the J gene lost 1 base, with 11 bases spanning the gap. The CDR3 protein is CASSPRIQNTEAFF. CDR3 nucleotides: TGCGCCAGCAGCCCCAGGATACAGAACACTGAAGCTTTCTTT.

As to this clonotype: One end of the junction fails to match germline, which may point to a read error. The chain has TRBV10-3 and TRBJ1-2; weak D call: TRBD1 (6 bases). There are 13 residues in the CDR3. The germline CDR1 and CDR2 sequences are ENHRY and SYGVKD. This CDR3 is CAITQGTSYDYTF. In nucleotides, the CDR3 is TGTGCCATCACCCAGGGGACGAGCTATGACTACACCTTC.

This clonotype came up a few times. The J gene is TRBJ2-1, the V gene TRBV27, with 11 bases lining up with TRBD2. CDR1 is MNHEY and CDR2 is SMNVEV in the germline V gene (reference sequence). The V and J ends lost 7 bases and 3 bases, in that order; junction bases with no gene match: 5. This CDR3 spans 15 amino acids. The chain's CDR3 is CASTLAGGNYNEQFF. CDR3 DNA sequence: TGTGCCAGCACCTTAGCGGGAGGGAACTACAATGAGCAGTTCTTC.

This clonotype was observed at least ten times. This chain uses TRBV11-1 with TRBJ2-1, with 9 bases matching TRBD1. J was trimmed by 4 bases and V by 5 bases; bases with no gene match: 9. CDR1 SGHAT and CDR2 FQDESV come from the germline V gene (reference sequence). The CDR3 totals 16 residues. The CDR3 bases are TGTGCCAGCAGCCGGGGGACAGGGAAGGTTTACAATGAGCAGTTCTTC. Its protein product is CASSRGTGKVYNEQFF.

This chain links TRBV28 with TRBJ2-3; the D is unclear. Germline CDR1 and CDR2: MDHEN and SYDVKM. V lost 0 bases to trimming and J lost 5 bases, with 3 bases between them. The CDR3 consists of 12 residues. The CDR3 spells CASSLWRDTQYF. DNA for the CDR3: TGTGCCAGCAGTTTATGGCGAGATACGCAGTATTTT.

This chain uses TRBV7-9 with TRBJ2-6; no definite D call. This CDR3 is built from 17 residues. The germline CDR1 and CDR2 sequences are SEHNR and FQNEAQ (reference sequence). Trimming stripped 1 base from V and 0 bases from J, with 10 bases between. Written as DNA, the CDR3 is TGTGCCAGCAGCTTAGGACCCTTTGCCTCTGGGGCCAACGTCCTGACTTTC. Translation gives CASSLGPFASGANVLTF. The complete variable domain, with remaining parts taken from reference TRBV7-9 and TRBJ2-6, reads DTGVSQNPRHKITKRGQNVTFRCDPISEHNRLYWYRQTLGQGPEFLTYFQNEAQLEKSRLLSDRFSAERPKGSFSTLEIQRTEQGDSAMYLCASSLGPFASGANVLTFGAGSRLTVL.

In this sample, this clonotype turned up a few times. J is TRBJ1-1 and V is TRBV24-1; 7 bases align to TRBD1. The CDR3 covers 14 residues. Germline CDR1 KGHDR, CDR2 SFDVKD. Germline trimming cut 3 bases from V and 7 bases from J; bases unmatched to any gene: 7. For the CDR3, the DNA is TGTGCCACCAGTGATACCCAGGGGGAGGATGAAGCTTTCTTT. Translating gives CATSDTQGEDEAFF.

This rearrangement joins TRBV2 to TRBJ2-7, with 8 bases lining up with TRBD1. The CDR3 extends over 15 amino acids. CDR1 is SNHLY, CDR2 FYNNEI, per germline. The V and J ends lost 3 bases and 2 bases, in that order; junction bases with no gene match: 6. The CDR3 coding sequence is TGTGCCAGCAGTGAGGGACAGGTAACTACCTACGAGCAGTACTTC. This gives the protein CASSEGQVTTYEQYF. Full variable domain (remainder filled in from reference TRBV2 and TRBJ2-7): EPEVTQTPSHQVTQMGQEVILRCVPISNHLYFYWYRQILGQKVEFLVSFYNNEISEKSEIFDDQFSVERPDGSNFTLKIRSTKLEDSAMYFCASSEGQVTTYEQYFGPGTRLTVT.

The V and J genes are TRBV29-1 and TRBJ1-1; no firm D call. This CDR3 is 9 amino acids long. Trimming cost V 6 bases and J 3 bases, with 2 bases left between them. Germline-derived CDR1 and CDR2 are SQVTM and ANQGSEA. In DNA, the CDR3 is TGCAGCGTGGACACTGAAGCTTTCTTT. This gives the protein CSVDTEAFF.

With respect to this clonotype: The junction does not match germline at one end; this may be a read error. This rearrangement joins TRBV6-2 or TRBV6-3 to TRBJ2-7; D remains ambiguous. The CDR3 length is 13 residues. The V gene's germline CDR1 is MNHEY and CDR2 SVGEGT. The CDR3 reads CASSYLRWGQRDF. The CDR3 DNA sequence: TGTGCCAGCAGTTACCTGAGGTGGGGTCAGAGAGACTTC.

A note on this clonotype: Just one base apart from a much larger clone, this may be a read error. The genes are TRBV4-1 and TRBJ2-7, with D possibly being TRBD1 or TRBD2 (5 bases each). CDR1 and CDR2 from the germline V gene are MGHRA and YSYEKL. The CDR3 covers 17 residues. The CDR3 DNA reads as TGCGCCAGCAGCCAAGGTGGAGGTGGTTTTGGGACGTACGGGCAGTACTTC. It translates to CASSQGGGGFGTYGQYF.

This rearrangement joins TRBV4-1 to TRBJ2-5, with TRBD2 matching over 9 bases. The assigned J gene may be wrong: the sequence end matches TRBJ2-1 better. CDR3 size: 13 residues. Germline CDR1 and CDR2: MGHRA and YSYEKL. CDR3 in amino acids: CASSQVLAGEQFF. The CDR3 bases are TGCGCCAGCAGCCAAGTCCTAGCGGGAGAGCAGTTCTTC.

The chain recombines TRBV7-3 with TRBJ2-5; 7 bases line up with TRBD1. Near its end, the DNA agrees better with TRBJ2-1, so the J call may be wrong. Per the germline V gene, CDR1 is SGHTA and CDR2 is FQGTGA. This CDR3 has 15 residues. The CDR3 loop reads CASSLTDLGGDEQFF. CDR3 DNA: TGTGCCAGCAGCTTAACTGATTTAGGGGGCGATGAGCAGTTCTTC.

The chain has TRBV20-1 and TRBJ2-2; D is possibly TRBD2 (6 bases). Germline V gene sequence: CDR1 DFQATT, CDR2 SNEGSKA (reference sequence). Between the trimmed V and J ends, which lost 1 base and 2 bases, there was a span of 14 bases. This CDR3 has 16 amino acids. The CDR3 nucleotides read TGCAGTGCTAGAGTAGAGTCTAGCGCTAACACCGGGGAGCTGTTTTTT. It translates to CSARVESSANTGELFF.

This clonotype was detected many times. The chain is built from TRBV12-3 or TRBV12-4 and TRBJ2-1, with 7 bases lining up with TRBD1. With V trimmed by 6 bases and J by 4 bases, 6 bases remained unmatched. This CDR3 contains 14 residues. For the CDR3, the DNA is TGTGCCAGCAGCTTGGGGACAGATTACAATGAGCAGTTCTTC. Protein: CASSLGTDYNEQFF.

This sequence joins TRBV7-9 and TRBJ1-2; D perhaps matches TRBD1 (5 bases). There are 13 residues in the CDR3. Germline-derived CDR1 and CDR2 are SEHNR and FQNEAQ (reference sequence). V lost 3 bases and J lost 8, with 13 bases in between. The CDR3 DNA sequence: TGTGCCAGCAGCTTCAATCTGACAGACGGCTACACCTTC. Residues: CASSFNLTDGYTF.

Only a few counts were recorded for this clonotype. This rearrangement joins TRBV20-1 to TRBJ2-3; TRBD2 agrees at 7 bases. With 6 bases clipped from V and 0 bases from J, the junction kept 12 bases outside the gene matches. Germline loops: CDR1 DFQATT, CDR2 SNEGSKA (reference sequence). The CDR3 loop spans 16 amino acids. CDR3 residues: CSAREGSGSSTDTQYF. CDR3 nucleotides: TGCAGTGCCAGGGAGGGTTCCGGCTCTAGCACAGATACGCAGTATTTT.

Notes on this clonotype: The final CDR3 position lacks the conserved phenylalanine or tryptophan, pointing to a likely read error. V is TRBV20-1 and J is TRBJ1-6; tentative D call: TRBD1 (5 bases). V was shortened by 3 bases and J by 6 bases, with 6 bases between the two germline ends. CDR3 length: 12 residues. Germline V gene data show CDR1 as DFQATT and CDR2 as SNEGSKA (reference sequence). The CDR3 nucleotides read TGCAGTGCTAGCGGGGCTAATTCACCCCTCCACTAT. Amino acids: CSASGANSPLHY.

This clonotype was recorded a few times. The chain joins TRBV4-2 to TRBJ2-1; 11 bases are shared with TRBD2. Losses at the gene ends were 3 bases for V and 10 bases for J; bases not matched to a gene: 14. Germline V lookup: CDR1 LGHNA, CDR2 YNFKEQ. The CDR3 has 17 amino acids. The DNA of the CDR3 is TGTGCCAGCAGCCACAATCCCGGGACTAGCGGCCAAAGGGAGCAGTTCTTC. This gives the protein CASSHNPGTSGQREQFF.

The rearrangement joins TRBV5-1 to TRBJ1-2; D possibly corresponds to TRBD1 (5 bases). The ends were cut back, 0 bases at V and 4 bases at J, with 13 bases in the middle. Looked up from germline, CDR1 is SGHRS and CDR2 is YFSETQ. This CDR3 spans 15 amino acids. CDR3 protein: CASSLGRAGTYGYTF. The CDR3, as DNA: TGCGCCAGCAGCTTGGGCAGGGCAGGGACCTATGGCTACACCTTC.

The gene calls are TRBV7-2 and TRBJ2-4; 7 bases are shared with TRBD2. The germline gives CDR1 SGHTA, CDR2 FQGNSA. CDR3 size: 15 residues. With V trimmed by 7 bases and J by 6 bases, 12 bases remained unmatched. The CDR3 DNA follows: TGTGCCAGCACCGTAAGAGGGCGGGAGTTAAACATTCAGTACTTC. It translates to CASTVRGRELNIQYF.

CDR3 sequence (DNA): TGTGCCAGCAGCTCCACTAGCGGGAGCGCGGACTTAACCAAAAACATTCAGTACTTC. Residues: CASSSTSGSADLTKNIQYF. The gene calls are TRBV11-2 and TRBJ2-4, with 11 positions matching TRBD2. Germline CDR1 and CDR2: SGHAT and FQNNGV. Trimming took 4 bases from V and 2 from J; bases not matched to a gene: 13. This CDR3 contains 19 residues.